Listed below are T cell receptor beta chains from one sample, sequenced in a study of cytomegalovirus exposure and HLA in healthy donors. Measured with immunoSEQ multiplex PCR; TCRdb has only the in-frame clones, and not every one. The sample holds 150,000 to 160,000 clones, around 74% seen once. What was sequenced was PBMCs. The origin of the receptors is a young man in good health and CMV-seronegative. Both conserved end residues are part of each CDR3. The D gene is left open where the match is weak. Clone size is shown for a subset of rows, as once, few, many or a class of expanded clone.

J,D,V,size,DNA,CDR3
TRBJ2-2,.,TRBV5-5,.,TGTGCCAGCAGCTTCGTTGGAGGGAGGAGCACCGGGGAGCTGTTTTTT,CASSFVGGRSTGELFF
TRBJ2-2,TRBD1,TRBV5-1,.,TGCGCCAGCAGCTTGCAGGGGGCGAACACCGGGGAGCTGTTTTTT,CASSLQGANTGELFF
TRBJ2-5,TRBD2,TRBV7-6,.,TGTGCCAGCAGCTTAACAGTAGCGGGGGGGCGGGAGACCCAGTACTTC,CASSLTVAGGRETQYF
TRBJ1-1,TRBD1,TRBV5-1,.,TGCGCCAGCAGCTTGGATATAGGGACAGGGATGAACACTGAAGCTTTCTTT,CASSLDIGTGMNTEAFF
TRBJ1-2,.,TRBV27,.,TGTGCCAGCATACCCAGGGCAGGCCGAATTAACTATGGCTACACCTTC,CASIPRAGRINYGYTF
TRBJ2-3,TRBD2,TRBV7-8,.,TGTGCCAGCAGCTTAAGACCTGGCGGGGGGGCGGTAGATACGCAGTATTTT,CASSLRPGGGAVDTQYF
TRBJ1-2,TRBD1,TRBV6-5,.,TGTGCCAGCAGTTACATCCGGACAGGGGGCAACTATGGCTACACCTTC,CASSYIRTGGNYGYTF
TRBJ2-3,TRBD2,TRBV5-1,.,TGCGCCAGCAGCCCCGTGATAGCGGGGGGGCCCAGCACAGATACGCAGTATTTT,CASSPVIAGGPSTDTQYF
TRBJ1-6,TRBD1,TRBV6-6,.,TGTGCCAGCAAAAAACCCGACAGGGTAAATTCACCCCTCCACTTT,CASKKPDRVNSPLHF
TRBJ1-2,.,TRBV13,.,TGTGCCAGCAGCTTATTCTCTCAGGGGCTAAGGGGCTACACCTTC,CASSLFSQGLRGYTF
TRBJ2-2,.,TRBV7-9,few,TGTGCCAGCAGCTTAGTCGGAGACGCGAACACCGGGGAGCTGTTTTTT,CASSLVGDANTGELFF
TRBJ1-5,.,TRBV2,once,TGTGCCAGCAATGAAGGGGGGGGCAATCAGCCCCAGCATTTT,CASNEGGGNQPQHF
TRBJ1-1,.,TRBV7-6,.,TGTGCCAGCAGCTCAAGCCTTCAATCGAACACTGAAGCTTTCTTT,CASSSSLQSNTEAFF
TRBJ2-5,.,TRBV5-6,.,TGTGCCAGCAGCCGATACAGGGCCATCGAGACCCAGTACTTC,CASSRYRAIETQYF
TRBJ1-5,TRBD1,TRBV9,.,TGTGCCAGCAGCCCCGGGACAGGCCTAGCACCCAATCAGCCCCAGCATTTT,CASSPGTGLAPNQPQHF
TRBJ1-4,TRBD1,TRBV5-1,.,TGCGCCAGCAGCCTCCTACAGGGGGCCAGGACTAATGAAAAACTGTTTTTT,CASSLLQGARTNEKLFF